A selection of T cell receptor beta chains follows, all from one sample in a study of tumor-infiltrating lymphocytes in primary liver carcinoma. TCRdb called the multiplex PCR reads again in MiXCR, with one record for every CDR3 protein. Of 150,000 to 200,000 distinct CDR3 sequences in the sample, about 65% were seen once. Sequencing was performed on peripheral blood. The receptors were sampled from a woman aged 55-75 years with primary liver carcinoma and hepatitis B virus infection. CDR3s leave out the opening cysteine and the closing phenylalanine or tryptophan. The order of the fields is J gene, V gene, clone size, CDR3 protein. Clone size is stated in some rows and not others, as once, few, many or a class when expanded.

TRBJ2-1	TRBV6-1	many	ASSVRDRGIYEQF
TRBJ2-1	TRBV5-1	few	ASSLRERTVSNEQF
TRBJ2-5	TRBV29-1	many	SVDSRSGETQY
TRBJ2-5	TRBV30	many	AWSPGTAQETQY
TRBJ1-2	TRBV29-1	once	STPSTTNHGYA
TRBJ2-7	TRBV11-2	once	ASSDSGQIVAYEQY
TRBJ2-4	TRBV5-1	few	ASSLVPGTWAKNIQY
TRBJ2-1	TRBV6-6	NA	ASSFPYNEQF
TRBJ2-1	TRBV11-2	NA	ANSLVPGSYNEQF
TRBJ2-7	TRBV30	once	AWCDPHGAQY
TRBJ2-7	TRBV11-2	NA	ASSSPLGGRYEQC
TRBJ2-7	TRBV11-1	NA	ASCLGAQTYEQY
TRBJ2-1	TRBV11-2	many	ASSLELNYNEQF
TRBJ2-7	TRBV7-8	NA	ASSKDRGSYEQY
TRBJ2-3	TRBV11-3	NA	ASNLGTSGSTDTHY
TRBJ1-2	TRBV28	many	ASQPGQTNYGYT
TRBJ2-3	TRBV11-2	NA	ASSLVWGSTDTQY
TRBJ1-1	TRBV28	NA	ASSSTGLRECEAF
TRBJ2-2	TRBV29-1	NA	SVADTGELF
TRBJ2-7	TRBV11-1	NA	TSSLGGLLKGEQY
TRBJ2-7	TRBV11-1	NA	ASSPGGHGAYEKY
TRBJ1-1	TRBV11-1	NA	ASGSDKAGEAF
TRBJ2-7	TRBV20-1	few	SAQGQGAYEQY
TRBJ1-4	TRBV12-3/TRBV12-4	NA	ASSSNRGRNEKLF